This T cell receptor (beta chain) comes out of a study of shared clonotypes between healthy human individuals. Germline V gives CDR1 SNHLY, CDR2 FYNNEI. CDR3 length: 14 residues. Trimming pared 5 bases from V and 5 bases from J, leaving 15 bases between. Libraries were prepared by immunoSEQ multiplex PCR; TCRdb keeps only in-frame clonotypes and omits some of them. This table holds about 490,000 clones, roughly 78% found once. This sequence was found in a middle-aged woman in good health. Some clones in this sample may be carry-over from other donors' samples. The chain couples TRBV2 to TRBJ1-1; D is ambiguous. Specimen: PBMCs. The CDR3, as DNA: TGTGCCAGCAGTACGGCCAGCCGGGGTACTGAAGCTTTCTTT. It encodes CASSTASRGTEAFF. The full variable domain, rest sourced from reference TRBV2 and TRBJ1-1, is EPEVTQTPSHQVTQMGQEVILRCVPISNHLYFYWYRQILGQKVEFLVSFYNNEISEKSEIFDDQFSVERPDGSNFTLKIRSTKLEDSAMYFCASSTASRGTEAFFGQGTRLTVV.